This T cell receptor (beta chain) originates from a study of blood T cell repertoires in COVID-19. Authors' processing steps: Reference gene primer amplification yielded estimated nucleated cell counts. Profiling relied on immunoSEQ multiplex PCR, and the TCRdb table lists in-frame clones only, not all of them. Clone size and V and J calls were adopted from that table, with D and trimming inferred from the DNA. Here the sample spans about 180,000 clones, around four fifths being singletons. Germline V gene data show CDR1 as SNHLY and CDR2 as FYNNEI. Trimming took 6 bases from V and 10 from J, leaving 13 bases between them. The CDR3 extends over 13 amino acids.

This sequence was found in a woman aged 40 to 49 with COVID-19, enrolled during active disease. This rearrangement joins TRBV2 to TRBJ1-6; maybe TRBD1 (5 bases). The sample consisted of peripheral blood. The CDR3 DNA is TGTGCCAGCAGCTCGGGGGGTAACTCACCCCTCCACTTT. Its translation is CASSSGGNSPLHF.